A single sample is the source of the 26 T cell receptor beta chains below, sequenced in a study of T-cell memory formation after mild COVID-19. TCRdb reanalysed the 5' RACE reads using MiXCR and keeps one entry per CDR3 protein. The sample yields about 600,000 distinct CDR3 sequences, less than 25% seen once. Sequencing input: PBMCs or a T cell subset sorted from them (not recorded which). The receptor source for this set is an adult woman who had mild COVID-19 (a few samples of this study predate the infection). Cell type and time point are not known.

The chain links TRBV12-3 or TRBV12-4 to TRBJ1-2, with 8 bases lining up with TRBD1. The CDR3 runs to 13 residues. The trim removed 7 bases at V and 7 bases at J, leaving 8 bases unmatched. As DNA, the CDR3 is TGTGCCAGCATTTGGGACAGGTCCTGTGGCTACACCTTC. Protein sequence: CASIWDRSCGYTF.

This rearrangement joins TRBV7-2 to TRBJ2-1, with D tentatively TRBD2 (6 bases). CDR1 is SGHTA, CDR2 FQGNSA, per germline. This CDR3 is 14 amino acids long. Trimming removed 4 bases from V and 7 bases from J, with 14 bases in between. CDR3 residues: CASSSNGRGNEQFF. CDR3 nucleotides: TGTGCCAGCAGCTCGAACGGGAGAGGAAATGAGCAGTTCTTC.

This chain's CDR3 is CSARDLEGFNEQYF. CDR3 coding DNA: TGCAGTGCTAGAGATCTTGAGGGTTTCAACGAGCAGTACTTC. This rearrangement joins TRBV20-1 to TRBJ2-7, with D tentatively TRBD2 (5 bases). The V gene's germline CDR1 is DFQATT and CDR2 SNEGSKA (reference sequence). The V gene lost 0 bases and the J gene lost 5 bases, with 14 bases spanning the gap. The CDR3 runs 14 residues.

V gene TRBV2 combines with J gene TRBJ2-6, with 7 nucleotides matching TRBD1. Germline CDR1 is SNHLY and CDR2 is FYNNEI. V shed 6 bases and J 2 bases; nucleotides not matched to a gene: 4. The CDR3 length is 15 residues. This chain's CDR3 is CASRFQGAGANVLTF. In nucleotides, the CDR3 is TGTGCCAGCAGGTTTCAGGGGGCTGGGGCCAACGTCCTGACTTTC.

V usage is TRBV7-2 and J usage is TRBJ1-3; TRBD1 might be the D (6 bases). The CDR3 is made up of 15 amino acids. Germline-derived CDR1 and CDR2 are SGHTA and FQGNSA. Trimming pared 1 base from V and 4 bases from J, leaving 11 bases between. The CDR3 here is CASSLDGGEGNTIYF. In nucleotides, the CDR3 is TGTGCCAGCAGCTTAGATGGGGGCGAAGGAAACACCATATATTTT.

J is TRBJ2-7 and V is TRBV19; D gene ambiguous. V lost 3 bases, J lost 5 bases, and 14 bases lay in between. CDR1 LNHDA and CDR2 SQIVND come from the germline V gene (reference sequence). The CDR3 runs to 14 residues. The CDR3, as DNA: TGTGCCAGTAGTATCTCGAGCAGCCCCCACGAGCAGTACTTC. Residues: CASSISSSPHEQYF.

This clonotype was observed many times. The chain joins TRBV7-9 to TRBJ1-2; D is unclear. This CDR3 contains 15 residues. V was clipped by 1 base and J by 2 bases, with 11 bases between them. Looked up from germline, CDR1 is SEHNR and CDR2 is FQNEAQ (reference sequence). The DNA of the CDR3 is TGTGCCAGCAGCTTAGGAGGGCGGTACAACTATGGCTACACCTTC. Residues: CASSLGGRYNYGYTF.

This clonotype was seen a handful of times. CDR3 loop: CASSPHLPTSENRYEQYF. CDR3 nucleotide sequence: TGCGCCAGCAGCCCGCACCTTCCGACTAGCGAGAACCGCTACGAGCAGTACTTC. The V and J genes are TRBV4-3 and TRBJ2-7; TRBD2 aligns across 8 bases. The V and J ends lost 4 bases and 3 bases, in that order; junction bases with no gene match: 17. This CDR3 comprises 18 residues. Germline V gene data show CDR1 as LGHNA and CDR2 as YSLEER.

This clonotype turned up a few times. The V and J genes are TRBV7-2 and TRBJ2-3; TRBD2 matches at 13 bases. Germline CDR1 and CDR2: SGHTA and FQGNSA. This CDR3 is built from 17 residues. V lost 1 base to trimming and J lost 5 bases; unmatched junction nucleotides: 6. For the CDR3, the DNA is TGTGCCAGCAGCTTAGAGGGACTAGCGGGAAGGTTAGATACGCAGTATTTT. It yields the protein CASSLEGLAGRLDTQYF.

In this sample, this clonotype turned up a few times. J is TRBJ2-7 and V is TRBV27; possible D gene TRBD2, 6 bases. The CDR3 runs 13 residues. The ends were cut back, 5 bases at V and 3 bases at J, with 11 bases in the middle. Germline CDR1 and CDR2: MNHEY and SMNVEV (reference sequence). Here the CDR3 DNA reads TGTGCCAGCAGTCCGGGACTGATCTACGAGCAGTACTTC. Encoded protein: CASSPGLIYEQYF.

The chain is built from TRBV2 and TRBJ2-7; D not resolved. Germline V lookup: CDR1 SNHLY, CDR2 FYNNEI. The CDR3 has 11 residues. With 7 bases removed from V and 5 bases from J, the gap between germline ends came to 9 bases. CDR3 DNA: TGTGCCAGCACCGGCGTTCACGAGCAGTACTTC. It specifies CASTGVHEQYF.

The V and J genes are TRBV12-3 or TRBV12-4 and TRBJ2-7; D gene ambiguous. The CDR3 runs 14 residues. Trimming removed 6 bases from V and 3 bases from J, with 15 bases in between. The CDR3 DNA follows: TGTGCCAGCAGCCCACCCGCGCCCAACTACGAGCAGTACTTC. Translation gives CASSPPAPNYEQYF.

The table lists this clonotype with a few counts. The J gene is TRBJ2-2, the V gene TRBV7-2; no definite D call. The CDR3 is 14 amino acids. CDR1 and CDR2 (germline): SGHTA, FQGNSA. V was cut by 1 base and J by 5 bases, with 8 bases left in between. CDR3 protein: CASSLDYNTGELFF. CDR3 sequence (DNA): TGTGCCAGCAGCTTAGATTACAATACCGGGGAGCTGTTTTTT.

This clonotype was detected only a few times. The chain links TRBV4-1 to TRBJ1-2; TRBD1 matches at 7 bases. Trimming took 3 bases from V and 7 from J; bases not matched to a gene: 5. Germline V gene data show CDR1 as MGHRA and CDR2 as YSYEKL. The CDR3 covers 13 residues. The CDR3 loop is CASSHAGGPGYTF. CDR3 in DNA: TGCGCCAGCAGCCACGCAGGGGGGCCTGGCTACACCTTC.

This clonotype occurred a few times. The rearrangement uses TRBV7-3 and TRBJ2-1; 8 nucleotides line up with TRBD2. This CDR3 has 15 amino acids. CDR1 is SGHTA, CDR2 FQGTGA, per germline. The trim removed 4 bases at V and 6 bases at J, leaving 8 bases unmatched. The CDR3 sequence is CASSSQGGGFNEQFF. The CDR3 DNA is TGTGCCAGCAGCTCCCAGGGCGGGGGGTTCAATGAGCAGTTCTTC.

This clonotype was recorded a few times. CDR3 coding DNA: TGTGCCACCAGTGAGGGGGTAGGACTCTCCTACAATGAGCAGTTCTTC. It encodes CATSEGVGLSYNEQFF. The chain recombines TRBV24-1 with TRBJ2-1; D may be TRBD1 or TRBD2 (5 bases each). Germline V gives CDR1 KGHDR, CDR2 SFDVKD. V was trimmed by 4 bases and J by 0 bases, leaving 12 bases between them. The CDR3 sequence is 16 residues long.

The genes are TRBV5-1 and TRBJ1-1, with D hard to call. Between the trimmed V and J ends, which lost 4 bases and 1 base, there was a span of 11 bases. The CDR3 consists of 14 residues. The V gene's germline CDR1 is SGHRS and CDR2 YFSETQ. CDR3 DNA sequence: TGCGCCAGCAGCATCACCGACGGGAACACTGAAGCTTTCTTT. Translated: CASSITDGNTEAFF.

The rearrangement links TRBV4-3 to TRBJ1-6; TRBD1 is a possible D gene (5 bases). Trimming cost V 0 bases and J 0 bases, with 9 bases left between them. CDR1 is LGHNA and CDR2 is YSLEER in the germline V gene. This CDR3 spans 17 amino acids. CDR3 nucleotides: TGCGCCAGCAGCCAAGACCGGGGGATCTCCTATAATTCACCCCTCCACTTT. Translated: CASSQDRGISYNSPLHF.

The chain links TRBV7-3 to TRBJ2-3, with D tentatively TRBD2 (6 bases). Germline CDR1 is SGHTA and CDR2 is FQGTGA. Between the trimmed V and J ends, which lost 2 bases and 1 base, there was a span of 10 bases. The CDR3 length is 15 residues. The CDR3 DNA reads TGTGCCAGCAGCTTATACGGGGGAGGCACAGATACGCAGTATTTT. This translates into CASSLYGGGTDTQYF.

J is TRBJ2-1 and V is TRBV7-9, with no clear D. V was clipped by 6 bases and J by 0 bases, with 9 bases between them. Germline CDR1 SEHNR, CDR2 FQNEAQ (reference sequence). This CDR3 is built from 14 residues. The CDR3: CASSLHSSYNEQFF. DNA of the CDR3: TGTGCCAGCAGTTTACATAGCTCCTACAATGAGCAGTTCTTC.

This chain uses TRBV7-9 with TRBJ1-2; D may be TRBD1 (6 bases). Germline V CDR1 and CDR2: SEHNR, FQNEAQ (reference sequence). With 2 bases removed from V and 4 bases from J, the gap between germline ends came to 11 bases. The CDR3 length is 14 residues. The CDR3: CASSLLQGLYGYTF. CDR3 nucleotide sequence: TGTGCCAGCAGCTTATTACAGGGACTCTATGGCTACACCTTC.

The chain combines TRBV20-1 with TRBJ2-1, with 8 bases aligning to TRBD2. Per the germline V gene, CDR1 is DFQATT and CDR2 is SNEGSKA (reference sequence). Germline trimming cut 3 bases from V and 4 bases from J; bases unmatched to any gene: 11. The length of the CDR3 is 16 residues. CDR3 amino acids: CSARIVGGGYYNEQFF. For the CDR3, the DNA is TGCAGTGCTAGGATTGTTGGCGGGGGGTATTACAATGAGCAGTTCTTC.

This clonotype has only a few counts. The chain uses TRBV19 and TRBJ2-3, with 8 bases identical to TRBD2. The CDR3 contains 14 residues. The ends lost 6 bases at V and 0 bases at J; junction bases unmatched: 2. Germline CDR1 is LNHDA and CDR2 is SQIVND (reference sequence). The CDR3 loop reads CASRASGSTDTQYF. CDR3 nucleotides: TGTGCCAGTAGAGCTAGCGGGAGCACAGATACGCAGTATTTT. The whole variable domain, filled in from reference TRBV19 and TRBJ2-3, reads DGGITQSPKYLFRKEGQNVTLSCEQNLNHDAMYWYRQDPGQGLRLIYYSQIVNDFQKGDIAEGYSVSREKKESFPLTVTSAQKNPTAFYLCASRASGSTDTQYFGPGTRLTVL.

This clonotype occurred a few times. The J gene is TRBJ2-3, the V gene TRBV5-1; 8 bases align to TRBD1. V lost 0 bases, J lost 2 bases, and 8 bases stayed unmatched. The CDR3 extends over 17 amino acids. Germline V gives CDR1 SGHRS, CDR2 YFSETQ. The CDR3: CASSLGQGTTYTDTQYF. CDR3 sequence (DNA): TGCGCCAGCAGCTTGGGACAGGGGACGACCTACACAGATACGCAGTATTTT.

This clonotype was counted ten times or more. The J gene is TRBJ2-3, the V gene TRBV3-1; possible D gene TRBD2, 6 bases. Trimming took off 1 base at V and 6 bases at J, with 14 bases between the two ends. The CDR3 length is 15 residues. Germline CDR1 and CDR2: LGHDT and YNNKEL (reference sequence). CDR3 bases: TGTGCCAGCAGCCAAGTCGGGGGTCGGGTGGATACGCAGTATTTT. Its translation: CASSQVGGRVDTQYF.

In its sample, this clonotype was seen a few times. The chain joins TRBV3-1 to TRBJ1-1; TRBD1 might be the D (6 bases). V lost 4 bases and J 6 bases, leaving 12 bases between the germline ends. Germline-derived CDR1 and CDR2 are LGHDT and YNNKEL (reference sequence). The CDR3 length is 13 residues. In DNA, the CDR3 is TGTGCCAGCAGCCGATCGGACAGTCCTGAAGCTTTCTTT. It yields the protein CASSRSDSPEAFF.